This TCR beta chain was sequenced in a study of spatial heterogeneity in lung cancer. Points from the study as a whole: Detection of ubiquitous tumor TCRs in blood was higher at resection than follow-up.

This clonotype was recorded a few times. Its matching antigen is unknown. Every molecule of TCR cDNA had its own unique molecular identifier. Using its own MiXCR run on the 5' RACE reads, TCRdb lists one record per CDR3 protein. The profile shows about 92,000 distinct CDR3 sequences, 12% of them singletons. Time point described: sample taken at primary tumor resection. TCRs were sequenced from unsorted whole RNA of tumor, nontumor lung or PBMC. The donors comprised about 74 untreated early-stage non-small cell lung cancer patients. The CDR3 is made up of 16 amino acids. The V gene's germline CDR1 is MNHEY and CDR2 SVGEGT. Trimming cost V 6 bases and J 0 bases, with 16 bases left between them.

The source material was PBMCs, sampled at surgery. This receptor was taken from a male donor with early-stage non-small cell lung cancer. V gene TRBV6-2 or TRBV6-3 combines with J gene TRBJ2-3; D is uncertain. The CDR3: CASRPGFVPSTDTQYF. The DNA of the CDR3 is TGTGCCAGCAGACCGGGTTTCGTCCCTAGCACAGATACGCAGTATTTT.